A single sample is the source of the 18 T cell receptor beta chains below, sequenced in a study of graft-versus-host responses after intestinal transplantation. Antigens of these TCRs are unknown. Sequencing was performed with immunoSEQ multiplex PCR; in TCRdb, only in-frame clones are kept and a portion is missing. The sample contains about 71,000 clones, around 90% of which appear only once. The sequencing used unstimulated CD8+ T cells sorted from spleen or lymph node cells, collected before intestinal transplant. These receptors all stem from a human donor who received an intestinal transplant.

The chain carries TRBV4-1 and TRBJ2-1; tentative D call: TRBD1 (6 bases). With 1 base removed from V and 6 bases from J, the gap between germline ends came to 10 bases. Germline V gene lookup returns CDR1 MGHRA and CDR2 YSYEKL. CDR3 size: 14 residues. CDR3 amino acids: CASSQGGPLNEQFF. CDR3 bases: TGCGCCAGCAGCCAAGGGGGGCCTCTCAATGAGCAGTTCTTC.

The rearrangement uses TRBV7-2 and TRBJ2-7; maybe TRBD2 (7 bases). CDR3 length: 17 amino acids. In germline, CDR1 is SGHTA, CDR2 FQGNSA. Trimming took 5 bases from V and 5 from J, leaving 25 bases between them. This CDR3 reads CASSLSKWGGLADEQYF. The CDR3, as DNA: TGTGCCAGCAGCCTCTCCAAATGGGGGGGGCTTGCCGACGAGCAGTACTTC. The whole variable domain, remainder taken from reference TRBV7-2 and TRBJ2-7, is GAGVSQSPSNKVTEKGKDVELRCDPISGHTALYWYRQSLGQGLEFLIYFQGNSAPDKSGLPSDRFSAERTGGSVSTLTIQRTQQEDSAVYLCASSLSKWGGLADEQYFGPGTRLTVT.

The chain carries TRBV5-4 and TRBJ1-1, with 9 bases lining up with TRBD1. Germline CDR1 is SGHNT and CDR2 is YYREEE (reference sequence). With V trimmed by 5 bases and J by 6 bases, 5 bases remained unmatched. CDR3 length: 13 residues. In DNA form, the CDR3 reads TGTGCCAGCAGACCCGGGACAGGGTCTGAAGCTTTCTTT. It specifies CASRPGTGSEAFF.

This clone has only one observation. CDR3 residues: CASSSVPPDRETQYF. For the CDR3, the DNA is TGTGCCAGCAGCTCAGTGCCCCCTGATCGAGAGACCCAGTACTTC. The chain joins TRBV13 to TRBJ2-5; D is ambiguous. Trimming left V 4 bases short and J 4 bases short, with 16 bases between. The germline CDR1 and CDR2 sequences are PRHDT and FYEKMQ (reference sequence). The CDR3 has 15 residues. Based on the CDR3 plus reference TRBV13 and TRBJ2-5, the full variable domain is AAGVIQSPRHLIKEKRETATLKCYPIPRHDTVYWYQQGPGQDPQFLISFYEKMQSDKGSIPDRFSAQQFSDYHSELNMSSLELGDSALYFCASSSVPPDRETQYFGPGTRLLVL.

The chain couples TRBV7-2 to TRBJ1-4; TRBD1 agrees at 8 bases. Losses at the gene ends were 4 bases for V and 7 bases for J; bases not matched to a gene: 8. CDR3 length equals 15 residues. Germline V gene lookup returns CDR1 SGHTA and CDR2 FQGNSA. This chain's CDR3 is CASSSQQGGGEKLFF. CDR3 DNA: TGTGCCAGCAGCTCCCAACAGGGGGGCGGTGAAAAACTGTTTTTT.

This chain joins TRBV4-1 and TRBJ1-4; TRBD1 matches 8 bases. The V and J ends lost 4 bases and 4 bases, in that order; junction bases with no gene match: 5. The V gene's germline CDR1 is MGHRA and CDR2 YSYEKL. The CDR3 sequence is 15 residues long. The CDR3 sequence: CASSLSGGLNEKLFF. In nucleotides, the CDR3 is TGCGCCAGCAGCCTCTCAGGGGGCCTTAATGAAAAACTGTTTTTT.

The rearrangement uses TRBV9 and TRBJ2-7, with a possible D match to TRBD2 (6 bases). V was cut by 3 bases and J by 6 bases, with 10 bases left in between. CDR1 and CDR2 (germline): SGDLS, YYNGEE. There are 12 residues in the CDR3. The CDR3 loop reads CASSDGSGEQYF. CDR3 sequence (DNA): TGTGCCAGCAGCGACGGGAGCGGCGAGCAGTACTTC. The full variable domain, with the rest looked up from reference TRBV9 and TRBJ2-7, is DSGVTQTPKHLITATGQRVTLRCSPRSGDLSVYWYQQSLDQGLQFLIQYYNGEERAKGNILERFSAQQFPDLHSELNLSSLELGDSALYFCASSDGSGEQYFGPGTRLTVT.

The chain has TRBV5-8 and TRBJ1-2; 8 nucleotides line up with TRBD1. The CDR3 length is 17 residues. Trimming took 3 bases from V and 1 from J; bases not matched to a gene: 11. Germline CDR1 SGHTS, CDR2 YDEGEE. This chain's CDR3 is CASSWDRLTLNNYGYTF. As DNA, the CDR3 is TGTGCCAGCAGCTGGGACAGGCTAACTCTAAATAACTATGGCTACACCTTC.

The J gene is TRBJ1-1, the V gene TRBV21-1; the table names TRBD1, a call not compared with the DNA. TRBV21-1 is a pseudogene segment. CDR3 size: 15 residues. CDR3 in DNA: TGTGCCAGCAGCAAAGGGGGGACAGGGACCACTGAAGCTTTCTTT. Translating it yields CASSKGGTGTTEAFF.

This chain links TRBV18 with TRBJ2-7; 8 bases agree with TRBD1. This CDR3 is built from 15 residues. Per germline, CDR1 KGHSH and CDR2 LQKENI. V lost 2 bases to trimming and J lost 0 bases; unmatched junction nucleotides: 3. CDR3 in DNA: TGTGCCAGCTCACCAGGCCAGGGGGCCTCCTACGAGCAGTACTTC. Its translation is CASSPGQGASYEQYF.

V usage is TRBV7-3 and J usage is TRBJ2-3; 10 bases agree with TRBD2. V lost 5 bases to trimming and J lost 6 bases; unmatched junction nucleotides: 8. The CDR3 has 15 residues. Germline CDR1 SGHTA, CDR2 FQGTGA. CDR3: CASSPSGGRGDTQYF. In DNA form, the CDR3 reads TGTGCCAGCAGCCCTAGCGGGGGACGGGGGGATACGCAGTATTTT. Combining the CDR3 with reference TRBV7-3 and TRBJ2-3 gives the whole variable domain GAGVSQTPSNKVTEKGKYVELRCDPISGHTALYWYRQSLGQGPEFLIYFQGTGAADDSGLPNDRFFAVRPEGSVSTLKIQRTERGDSAVYLCASSPSGGRGDTQYFGPGTRLTVL.

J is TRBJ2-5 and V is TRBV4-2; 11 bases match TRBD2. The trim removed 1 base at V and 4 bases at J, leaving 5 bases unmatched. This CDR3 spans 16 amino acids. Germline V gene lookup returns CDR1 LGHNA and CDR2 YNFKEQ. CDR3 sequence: CASSQVAGGPGETQYF. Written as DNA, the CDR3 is TGTGCCAGCAGCCAAGTAGCGGGGGGGCCTGGAGAGACCCAGTACTTC.

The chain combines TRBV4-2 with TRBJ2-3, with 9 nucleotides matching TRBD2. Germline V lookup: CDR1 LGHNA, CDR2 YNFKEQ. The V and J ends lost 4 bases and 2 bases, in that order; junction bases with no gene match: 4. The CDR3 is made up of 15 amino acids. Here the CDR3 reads CASSPGLASTDTQYF. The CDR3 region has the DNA TGTGCCAGCAGCCCGGGACTAGCTTCCACAGATACGCAGTATTTT.

In nucleotides, the CDR3 is TGTGCCAGCAGTGAAGCCGGTTGGGGACAGGGGGCCTTCTACGAGCAGTACTTC. Translating it yields CASSEAGWGQGAFYEQYF. This rearrangement joins TRBV6-1 to TRBJ2-7; 12 positions match TRBD1. The CDR3 is made up of 18 amino acids. V dropped 0 bases and J dropped 3; count of bases not matched to a gene: 9. CDR1 is MNHNS and CDR2 is SASEGT in the germline V gene.

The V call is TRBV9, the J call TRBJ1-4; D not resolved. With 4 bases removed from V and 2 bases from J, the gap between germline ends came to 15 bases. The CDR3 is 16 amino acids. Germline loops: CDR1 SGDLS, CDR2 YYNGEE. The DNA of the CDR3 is TGTGCCAGCAGCCCCCAGAGGGTCTACACTAATGAAAAACTGTTTTTT. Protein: CASSPQRVYTNEKLFF.

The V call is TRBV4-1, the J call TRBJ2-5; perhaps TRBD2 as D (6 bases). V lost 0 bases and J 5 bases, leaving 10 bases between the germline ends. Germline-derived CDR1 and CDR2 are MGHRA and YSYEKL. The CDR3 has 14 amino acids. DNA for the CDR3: TGCGCCAGCAGCCAAGAGCTAGCGACGGAGACCCAGTACTTC. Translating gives CASSQELATETQYF.

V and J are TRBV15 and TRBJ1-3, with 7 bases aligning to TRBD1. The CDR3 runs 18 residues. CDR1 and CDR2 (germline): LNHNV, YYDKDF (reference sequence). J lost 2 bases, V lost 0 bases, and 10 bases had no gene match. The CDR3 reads CATSRDLWDSITGNTIYF. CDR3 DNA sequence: TGTGCCACCAGCAGAGATCTCTGGGACAGCATAACTGGAAACACCATATATTTT.

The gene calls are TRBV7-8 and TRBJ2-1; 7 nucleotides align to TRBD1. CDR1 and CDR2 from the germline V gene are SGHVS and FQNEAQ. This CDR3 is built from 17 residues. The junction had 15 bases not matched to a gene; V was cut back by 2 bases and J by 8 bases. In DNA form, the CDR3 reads TGTGCCAGCAGCTTACCAGGGACAGTCGCCCCTAGGGATGAGCAGTTCTTC. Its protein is CASSLPGTVAPRDEQFF.